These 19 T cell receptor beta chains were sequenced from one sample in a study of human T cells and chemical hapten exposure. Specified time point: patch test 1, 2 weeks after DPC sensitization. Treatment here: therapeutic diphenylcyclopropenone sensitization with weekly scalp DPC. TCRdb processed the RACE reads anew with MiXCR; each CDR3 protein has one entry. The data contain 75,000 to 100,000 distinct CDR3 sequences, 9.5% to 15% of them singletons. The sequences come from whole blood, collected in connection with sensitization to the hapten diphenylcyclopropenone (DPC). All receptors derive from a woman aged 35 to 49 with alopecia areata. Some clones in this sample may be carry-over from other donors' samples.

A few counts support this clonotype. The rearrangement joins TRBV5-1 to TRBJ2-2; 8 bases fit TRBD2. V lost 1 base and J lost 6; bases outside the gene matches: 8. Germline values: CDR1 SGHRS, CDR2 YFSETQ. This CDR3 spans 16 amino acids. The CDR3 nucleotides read TGCGCCAGCAGCTTGTCGGCAGTAGCGGGACCCGGGGAGCTGTTTTTT. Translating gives CASSLSAVAGPGELFF.

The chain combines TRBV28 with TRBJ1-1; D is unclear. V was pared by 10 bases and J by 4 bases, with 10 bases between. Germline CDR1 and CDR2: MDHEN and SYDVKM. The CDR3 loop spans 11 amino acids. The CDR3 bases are TGTGCCATTTCGACCGCCACTGAAGCTTTCTTT. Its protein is CAISTATEAFF.

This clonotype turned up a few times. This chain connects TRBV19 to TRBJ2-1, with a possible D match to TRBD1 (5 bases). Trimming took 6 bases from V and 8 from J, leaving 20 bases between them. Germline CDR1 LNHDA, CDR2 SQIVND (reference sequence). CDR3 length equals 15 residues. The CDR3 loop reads CASSPGQGLGYEQFF. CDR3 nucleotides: TGTGCCAGTAGCCCTGGGCAGGGTCTGGGGTATGAGCAGTTCTTC.

Written as DNA, the CDR3 is TGTGCCAGCAGCTTGGGGAGAGGGAACAATGAGCAGTTCTTC. This gives the protein CASSLGRGNNEQFF. J is TRBJ2-1 and V is TRBV11-3; perhaps TRBD2 as D (5 bases). Trimming removed 3 bases from V and 5 bases from J, with 11 bases in between. This CDR3 is 14 amino acids long. CDR1 SGHNT and CDR2 YENEEA come from the germline V gene.

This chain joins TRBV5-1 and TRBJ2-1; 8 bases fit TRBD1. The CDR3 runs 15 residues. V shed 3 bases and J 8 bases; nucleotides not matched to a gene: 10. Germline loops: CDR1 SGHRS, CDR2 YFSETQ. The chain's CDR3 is CASSSTDRGVYEQFF. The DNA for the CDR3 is TGCGCCAGCAGCTCAACAGACAGGGGAGTCTATGAGCAGTTCTTC.

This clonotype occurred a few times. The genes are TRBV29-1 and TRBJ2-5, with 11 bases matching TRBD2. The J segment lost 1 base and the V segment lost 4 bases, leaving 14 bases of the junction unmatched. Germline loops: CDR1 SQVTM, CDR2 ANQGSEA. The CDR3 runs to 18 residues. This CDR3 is CSVVEVTGTSGPQETQYF. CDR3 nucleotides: TGCAGCGTTGTGGAGGTCACCGGGACTAGCGGTCCCCAAGAGACCCAGTACTTC.

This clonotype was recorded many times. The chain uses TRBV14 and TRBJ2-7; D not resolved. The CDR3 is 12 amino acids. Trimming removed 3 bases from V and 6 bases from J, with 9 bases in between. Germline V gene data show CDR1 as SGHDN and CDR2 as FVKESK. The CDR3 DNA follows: TGTGCCAGCAGCCATCGGACGGGCGAGCAGTACTTC. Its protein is CASSHRTGEQYF.

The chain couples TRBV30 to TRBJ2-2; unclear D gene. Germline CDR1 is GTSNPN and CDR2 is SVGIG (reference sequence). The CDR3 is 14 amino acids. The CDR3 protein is CAVDPASYTGELFF. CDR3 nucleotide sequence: TGTGCGGTCGATCCAGCATCCTACACCGGGGAGCTGTTTTTT.

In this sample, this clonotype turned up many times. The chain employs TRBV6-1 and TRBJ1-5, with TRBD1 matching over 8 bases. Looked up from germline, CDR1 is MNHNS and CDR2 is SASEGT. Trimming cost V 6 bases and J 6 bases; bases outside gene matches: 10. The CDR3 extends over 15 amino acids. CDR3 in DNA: TGTGCCAGCAGCGCCGACAGGGGTTATGGTCAGCCCCAGCATTTT. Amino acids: CASSADRGYGQPQHF.

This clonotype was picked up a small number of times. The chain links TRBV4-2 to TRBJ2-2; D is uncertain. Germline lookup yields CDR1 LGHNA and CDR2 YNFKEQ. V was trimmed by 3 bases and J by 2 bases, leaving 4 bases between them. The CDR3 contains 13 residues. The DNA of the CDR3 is TGTGCCAGCAGCCAGGGTAACACCGGGGAGCTGTTTTTT. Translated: CASSQGNTGELFF.

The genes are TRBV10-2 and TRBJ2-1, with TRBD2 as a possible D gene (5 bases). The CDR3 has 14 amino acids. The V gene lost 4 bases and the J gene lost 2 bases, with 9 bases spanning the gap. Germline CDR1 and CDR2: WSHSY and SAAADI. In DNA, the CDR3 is TGCGCCAGCAGTGTATGGGGAGCCTACAATGAGCAGTTCTTC. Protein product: CASSVWGAYNEQFF.

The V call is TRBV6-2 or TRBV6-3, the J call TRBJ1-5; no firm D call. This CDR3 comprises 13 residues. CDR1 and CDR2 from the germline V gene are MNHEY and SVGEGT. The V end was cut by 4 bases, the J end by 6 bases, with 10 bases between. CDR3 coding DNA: TGTGCCAGCAGTTCTATCCGTCGTCAGCCCCAGCATTTT. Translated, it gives CASSSIRRQPQHF.

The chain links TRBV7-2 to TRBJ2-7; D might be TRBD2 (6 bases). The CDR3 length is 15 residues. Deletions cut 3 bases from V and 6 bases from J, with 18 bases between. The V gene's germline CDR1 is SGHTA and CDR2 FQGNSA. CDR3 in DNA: TGTGCCAGCAGCTTGGCGGGATCCTCCCTTAGCGAGCAGTACTTC. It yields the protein CASSLAGSSLSEQYF.

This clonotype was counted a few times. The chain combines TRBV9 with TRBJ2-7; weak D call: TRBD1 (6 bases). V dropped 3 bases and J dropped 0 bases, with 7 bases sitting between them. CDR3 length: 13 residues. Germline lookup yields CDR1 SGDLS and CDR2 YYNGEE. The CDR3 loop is CASSEGGSYEQYF. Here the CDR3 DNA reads TGTGCCAGCAGCGAAGGGGGCTCCTACGAGCAGTACTTC.

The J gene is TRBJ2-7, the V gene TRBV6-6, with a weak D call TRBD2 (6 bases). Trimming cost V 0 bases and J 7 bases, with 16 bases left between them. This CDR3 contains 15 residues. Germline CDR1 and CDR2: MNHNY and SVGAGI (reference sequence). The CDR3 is CASSYSAGGAWEQYF. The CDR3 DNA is TGTGCCAGCAGTTACTCAGCGGGTGGGGCTTGGGAGCAGTACTTC.

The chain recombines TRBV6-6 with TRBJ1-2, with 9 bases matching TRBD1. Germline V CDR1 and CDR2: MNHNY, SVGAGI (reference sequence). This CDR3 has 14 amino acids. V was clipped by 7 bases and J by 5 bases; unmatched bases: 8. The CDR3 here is CASIGTGSVYGYTF. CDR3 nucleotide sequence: TGTGCCAGCATCGGGACAGGGTCGGTATATGGCTACACCTTC.

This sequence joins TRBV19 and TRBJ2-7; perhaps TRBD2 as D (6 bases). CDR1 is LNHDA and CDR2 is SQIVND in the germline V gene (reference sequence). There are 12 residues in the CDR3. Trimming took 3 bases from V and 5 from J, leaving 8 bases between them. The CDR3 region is CASSIGGNEQYF. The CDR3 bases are TGTGCCAGTAGTATCGGGGGAAACGAGCAGTACTTC.

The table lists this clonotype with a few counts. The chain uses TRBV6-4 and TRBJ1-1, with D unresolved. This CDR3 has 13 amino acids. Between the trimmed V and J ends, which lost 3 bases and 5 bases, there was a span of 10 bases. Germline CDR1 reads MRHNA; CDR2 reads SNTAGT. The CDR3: CASSEVEGTEAFF. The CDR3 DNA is TGTGCCAGCAGTGAGGTAGAGGGAACTGAAGCTTTCTTT.

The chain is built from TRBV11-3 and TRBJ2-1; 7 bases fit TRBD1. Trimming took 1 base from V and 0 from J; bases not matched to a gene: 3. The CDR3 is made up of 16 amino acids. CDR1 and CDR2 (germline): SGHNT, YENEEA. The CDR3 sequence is CASSLVPGGSYNEQFF. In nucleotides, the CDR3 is TGTGCCAGCAGCTTAGTCCCAGGGGGCTCCTACAATGAGCAGTTCTTC.